This TCR beta chain was recorded in a study of control samples from healthy donors and cancer patients. Using immunoSEQ multiplex PCR, the repertoire was profiled, and TCRdb retains in-frame clones only, with some absent. This table has 60,000 to 75,000 clones, roughly 87% appearing once. This TCR was recovered from a man aged 60 to 69 with colorectal cancer. Sequencing was performed on PBMCs.

CDR3 sequence (DNA): TGTGCCAGCAGCGTAACGGGGATGACGCAAAATAATGAAAAACTGTTTTTT. It specifies CASSVTGMTQNNEKLFF. The chain couples TRBV9 to TRBJ1-4, with D hard to call. Deletions cut 1 base from V and 4 bases from J, with 17 bases between. CDR3 length equals 17 residues. CDR1 is SGDLS, CDR2 YYNGEE, per germline. The whole variable domain, filled in from reference TRBV9 and TRBJ1-4, reads DSGVTQTPKHLITATGQRVTLRCSPRSGDLSVYWYQQSLDQGLQFLIQYYNGEERAKGNILERFSAQQFPDLHSELNLSSLELGDSALYFCASSVTGMTQNNEKLFFGSGTQLSVL.